These T cell receptor beta chains were read from a single sample in a study of OX40 agonist ivuxolimab in advanced cancers. Libraries were prepared by immunoSEQ multiplex PCR; TCRdb keeps only in-frame clonotypes and omits some of them. The profile shows 45,000 or so clones, more than 65% of them singletons. Specimen: CD4+ or CD8+ T cells sorted from blood, collected in a trial of the OX40 agonist ivuxolimab. The receptors stem from an adult with an advanced solid tumor such as melanoma, head and neck, liver or kidney cancer. Both conserved end residues are part of each CDR3. A D gene is named only where the DNA matches it firmly. Clone size, where shown, is once, few, many, or a class for clones that have expanded.

d_call	v_call	clone_size	j_call	cdr3_aa	cdr3_nt
TRBD2	TRBV7-2	NA	TRBJ2-3	CASSLKGGTSGADTQYF	TGTGCCAGCAGCCTTAAAGGGGGGACTAGCGGGGCAGATACGCAGTATTTT
TRBD1	TRBV7-9	once	TRBJ2-2	CASSPSDRGTGELFF	TGTGCCAGCAGCCCCTCGGACAGGGGGACCGGGGAGCTGTTTTTT
TRBD1	TRBV5-4	NA	TRBJ1-2	CASSSPGQGKGYTF	TGTGCCAGCAGCTCCCCGGGACAGGGGAAAGGCTACACCTTC
TRBD2	TRBV5-4	few	TRBJ2-7	CASSFQRGGVSYEQYF	TGTGCCAGCAGCTTCCAGCGGGGGGGCGTCTCCTACGAGCAGTACTTC
NA	TRBV27	NA	TRBJ1-2	CASSRLRGKNGYTF	TGTGCCAGCAGCCGCCTCCGGGGAAAGAATGGCTACACCTTC
NA	TRBV27	NA	TRBJ2-3	CASSTYPIRRAGTDTQYF	TGTGCCAGCAGCACCTACCCGATCAGGAGGGCTGGGACAGATACGCAGTATTTT
NA	TRBV14	NA	TRBJ1-1	CASSLGGGTEAFF	TGTGCCAGCAGCCTGGGGGGAGGGACTGAAGCTTTCTTT
NA	TRBV9	NA	TRBJ1-1	CASSARDWGTEAFF	TGTGCCAGCAGCGCCCGGGATTGGGGCACTGAAGCTTTCTTT
TRBD2	TRBV9	once	TRBJ2-2	CASSVSLWRGEDTGELFF	TGTGCCAGCAGCGTAAGCCTCTGGCGGGGGGAGGACACCGGGGAGCTGTTTTTT
NA	TRBV11-3	few	TRBJ1-1	CASSLKINTEAFF	TGTGCCAGCAGCTTAAAGATAAACACTGAAGCTTTCTTT
TRBD1	TRBV7-2	NA	TRBJ2-7	CASSLNRGSYEQYF	TGTGCCAGCAGCTTAAACAGGGGGTCCTACGAGCAGTACTTC
NA	TRBV7-9	NA	TRBJ1-2	CASSPGRRERSYTF	TGTGCCAGCAGCCCGGGGCGGAGGGAGCGGAGCTACACCTTC
TRBD2	TRBV7-2	NA	TRBJ2-1	CASSPRAGEGYNEQFF	TGTGCCAGCAGTCCAAGGGCGGGGGAAGGCTACAATGAGCAGTTCTTC
NA	TRBV7-9	NA	TRBJ2-7	CASSSHRGGPYEQYF	TGTGCCAGCAGCTCGCACAGGGGGGGTCCCTACGAGCAGTACTTC
TRBD1	TRBV4-2	NA	TRBJ1-2	CASSLAPTGRSYGYTF	TGTGCCAGCAGCTTGGCCCCGACAGGGAGGAGCTATGGCTACACCTTC
NA	TRBV11-2	NA	TRBJ2-5	CATCAAKYQETQYF	TGTGCCACCTGTGCAGCGAAATACCAAGAGACCCAGTACTTC
TRBD1	TRBV7-6	few	TRBJ2-1	CASSFGTGGFGNEQFF	TGTGCCAGCAGCTTCGGGACAGGGGGCTTCGGCAATGAGCAGTTCTTC
TRBD1	TRBV30	once	TRBJ2-1	CACSSRVGTGGYNEQFF	TGTGCCTGCTCCTCTAGGGTAGGGACAGGGGGTTACAATGAGCAGTTCTTC
TRBD1	TRBV5-1	NA	TRBJ2-5	CASSFSIGQGIQETQYF	TGCGCCAGCAGCTTTAGCATTGGACAGGGAATACAAGAGACCCAGTACTTC
NA	TRBV7-3	once	TRBJ2-2	CASSLKGTGELFF	TGTGCCAGCAGCTTAAAAGGGACCGGGGAGCTGTTTTTT
NA	TRBV2	once	TRBJ1-4	CASIEGGTNEKLFF	TGTGCCAGCATAGAGGGGGGCACTAATGAAAAACTGTTTTTT
TRBD1	TRBV6-6	NA	TRBJ1-2	CASSPLLDRVYTF	TGTGCCAGCAGTCCTCTCCTGGACAGGGTTTACACCTTC
TRBD2	TRBV5-1	NA	TRBJ2-1	CASSLAMRLAGGPHNEQFF	TGCGCCAGCAGCTTGGCGATGAGACTAGCGGGAGGGCCCCACAATGAGCAGTTCTTC
TRBD1	TRBV5-4	NA	TRBJ2-3	CASSQTPAGQGKDTQYF	TGTGCCAGCAGCCAGACCCCCGCGGGACAGGGGAAAGATACGCAGTATTTT
NA	TRBV5-1	NA	TRBJ2-1	CASSLGAGGNEQFF	TGCGCCAGCAGCTTGGGCGCAGGTGGGAATGAGCAGTTCTTC
NA	TRBV9	once	TRBJ1-1	CASSLRPWGEGTEAFF	TGTGCCAGCAGCCTCAGGCCCTGGGGAGAGGGCACTGAAGCTTTCTTT
NA	TRBV28	NA	TRBJ1-6	CASTQSNSGSPLHF	TGTGCCAGCACCCAGTCTAATTCGGGTTCACCCCTCCACTTT
TRBD1	TRBV7-9	NA	TRBJ1-2	CASSRQGYGYTF	TGTGCCAGCAGCCGACAGGGTTATGGCTACACCTTC
NA	TRBV5-6	NA	TRBJ2-5	CASSLGQLQETQYF	TGTGCCAGCAGCTTGGGACAGCTCCAAGAGACCCAGTACTTC
NA	TRBV28	NA	TRBJ2-1	CASRSYNEQFF	TGTGCCAGCCGCTCCTACAATGAGCAGTTCTTC
NA	TRBV27	NA	TRBJ1-1	CASSFWTQGINTEAFF	TGTGCCAGCAGTTTTTGGACTCAGGGGATCAACACTGAAGCTTTCTTT
TRBD1	TRBV10-3	NA	TRBJ2-7	CATIVGQGGYEQYF	TGTGCCACAATAGTAGGACAGGGGGGTTACGAGCAGTACTTC
NA	TRBV5-8	NA	TRBJ1-2	CASSFSGQPWNYGYTF	TGTGCCAGCAGCTTTTCAGGACAGCCATGGAACTATGGCTACACCTTC
NA	TRBV7-3	NA	TRBJ1-5	CASSFGPRNQPQHF	TGTGCCAGCAGCTTCGGGCCGCGCAATCAGCCCCAGCATTTT
NA	TRBV7-9	NA	TRBJ2-5	CASSSPIMGETRETQYF	TGTGCCAGCAGCTCTCCGATAATGGGAGAGACGAGAGAGACCCAGTACTTC
NA	TRBV7-6	NA	TRBJ2-5	CASSLALLETQYF	TGTGCCAGCAGCTTAGCGCTCTTGGAGACCCAGTACTTC
TRBD2	TRBV28	NA	TRBJ2-3	CASSSRGLAGADTQYF	TGTGCCAGCAGTTCCCGGGGGTTAGCGGGGGCAGATACGCAGTATTTT
NA	TRBV6-1	NA	TRBJ1-5	CASSEQGRSNQPQHF	TGTGCCAGCAGTGAACAGGGAAGGAGCAATCAGCCCCAGCATTTT
TRBD1	TRBV4-1	NA	TRBJ2-7	CASSQGQGHEQYF	TGCGCCAGCAGCCAAGGACAGGGTCACGAGCAGTACTTC
NA	TRBV4-1	NA	TRBJ2-7	CASSQERGLSYEQYF	TGCGCCAGCAGCCAAGAAAGGGGCCTCTCCTACGAGCAGTACTTC
TRBD1	TRBV6-1	NA	TRBJ1-1	CASSEGQGLDTEAFF	TGTGCCAGCAGTGAAGGACAGGGACTGGACACTGAAGCTTTCTTT
NA	TRBV9	NA	TRBJ2-1	CASSVVGGSYNEQFF	TGTGCCAGCAGCGTTGTGGGGGGCTCCTACAATGAGCAGTTCTTC
NA	TRBV6-9	NA	TRBJ2-7	CASSYGESLYEQYF	TGTGCCAGCAGTTACGGAGAAAGCCTCTACGAGCAGTACTTC
NA	TRBV7-9	NA	TRBJ1-1	CASSLALHSEAFF	TGTGCCAGCAGCTTAGCTTTGCATTCTGAAGCTTTCTTT
TRBD1	TRBV4-2	NA	TRBJ1-1	CASSQDGTAVLNTEAFF	TGTGCCAGCAGCCAAGATGGGACAGCCGTACTGAACACTGAAGCTTTCTTT
NA	TRBV27	NA	TRBJ1-3	CATLGGKAGNTIYF	TGTGCCACATTAGGGGGAAAAGCTGGAAACACCATATATTTT
NA	TRBV13	NA	TRBJ1-3	CASSLGVTFPGNTIYF	TGTGCCAGCAGCTTAGGGGTTACTTTTCCTGGAAACACCATATATTTT
TRBD2	TRBV27	NA	TRBJ2-1	CASSLFPFSGGVEEQFF	TGTGCCAGCAGTTTATTTCCTTTTAGCGGGGGGGTGGAAGAGCAGTTCTTC
NA	TRBV5-1	NA	TRBJ2-7	CASSLETNYEQYF	TGCGCCAGCAGCTTGGAAACCAATTACGAGCAGTACTTC
NA	TRBV6-5	few	TRBJ2-2	CASSYGGPSTGELFF	TGTGCCAGCAGTTACGGGGGACCCAGCACCGGGGAGCTGTTTTTT
TRBD1	TRBV7-2	NA	TRBJ1-5	CASSLDGQGGQPQHF	TGTGCCAGCAGCTTAGACGGACAGGGGGGTCAGCCCCAGCATTTT
TRBD1	TRBV4-3	NA	TRBJ1-2	CASSQDTGGGYTF	TGCGCCAGCAGCCAAGATACAGGGGGCGGCTACACCTTC